These 15 T cell receptor beta chains share one sample of origin, sequenced in a study of blood T cell repertoires in COVID-19. The method was immunoSEQ multiplex PCR; TCRdb's version includes in-frame clones alone and lacks a portion of them. The sample consists of 300,000 to 400,000 clones, more than 75% of them appearing once. The sequenced material came from peripheral blood. Receptor source: a woman in her late teens or twenties who had recovered from COVID-19.

This CDR3 is CASSLVGQGGQFF. DNA for the CDR3: TGTGCCAGCAGTTTGGTTGGACAGGGTGGCCAGTTCTTC. This chain joins TRBV27 and TRBJ2-1, with 8 nucleotides matching TRBD1. The CDR3 extends over 13 amino acids. J was trimmed by 13 bases and V by 3 bases; bases with no gene match: 8. CDR1 is MNHEY and CDR2 is SMNVEV in the germline V gene (reference sequence).

This chain connects TRBV19 to TRBJ1-6; D is perhaps TRBD1 (5 bases). Deletions cut 1 base from V and 7 bases from J, with 8 bases between. CDR3 size: 14 residues. CDR1 is LNHDA and CDR2 is SQIVND in the germline V gene (reference sequence). This CDR3 is CASSIATGNSPLHF. CDR3 in DNA: TGTGCCAGTAGTATAGCAACAGGAAATTCACCCCTCCACTTT.

The chain employs TRBV7-8 and TRBJ1-4; possibly TRBD1 for D (5 bases). The CDR3 runs to 17 residues. Germline V gene data show CDR1 as SGHVS and CDR2 as FQNEAQ. Deletions cut 3 bases from V and 6 bases from J, with 20 bases between. CDR3 nucleotide sequence: TGTGCCAGCAGCTTCGGCCGGAGTGGGGCGCGATATGAAAAACTGTTTTTT. Translated: CASSFGRSGARYEKLFF.

The chain employs TRBV19 and TRBJ2-1, with TRBD2 matching over 11 bases. Germline lookup yields CDR1 LNHDA and CDR2 SQIVND (reference sequence). The CDR3 runs 15 residues. V trimming: 10 bases; J trimming: 7 bases; junction bases outside the gene matches: 12. CDR3 DNA sequence: TGTGCCACCTCAAGACTAGCGGGACTGACAAATGAGCAGTTCTTC. Residues: CATSRLAGLTNEQFF.

This chain links TRBV5-1 with TRBJ2-2; TRBD2 might be the D (5 bases). CDR3 size: 14 residues. Germline V CDR1 and CDR2: SGHRS, YFSETQ. V was shortened by 3 bases and J by 7 bases, with 13 bases between the two germline ends. CDR3 bases: TGCGCCAGCAGCTACCAATTGGGGAGCGGGGAGCTGTTTTTT. This codes for CASSYQLGSGELFF. The complete variable domain, with remaining parts taken from reference TRBV5-1 and TRBJ2-2, reads KAGVTQTPRYLIKTRGQQVTLSCSPISGHRSVSWYQQTPGQGLQFLFEYFSETQRNKGNFPGRFSGRQFSNSRSEMNVSTLELGDSALYLCASSYQLGSGELFFGEGSRLTVL.

V gene TRBV5-4 combines with J gene TRBJ2-2, with 10 nucleotides matching TRBD2. Losses at the gene ends were 4 bases for V and 1 base for J; bases not matched to a gene: 7. Germline lookup yields CDR1 SGHNT and CDR2 YYREEE (reference sequence). The CDR3 runs 17 residues. CDR3 sequence reads: CASSPRASGRNTGELFF. CDR3 nucleotides: TGTGCCAGCAGCCCGAGAGCTAGCGGGAGGAACACCGGGGAGCTGTTTTTT.

The chain has TRBV5-1 and TRBJ2-1; TRBD1 aligns across 9 bases. V dropped 3 bases and J dropped 10; count of bases not matched to a gene: 8. The length of the CDR3 is 14 residues. Germline CDR1 is SGHRS and CDR2 is YFSETQ. The DNA of the CDR3 is TGCGCCAGCAGCTGGACCGGGACAGGGAGCGAGCAGTTCTTC. Translation: CASSWTGTGSEQFF.

J is TRBJ2-1 and V is TRBV5-1; TRBD1 matches 8 bases. The CDR3 consists of 14 residues. Germline V lookup: CDR1 SGHRS, CDR2 YFSETQ. After removal of 4 bases from V and 2 bases from J, the junction contained 2 bases not matched to a gene. The CDR3 region has the DNA TGCGCCAGCAGCCTGGACAGGGCCTACAATGAGCAGTTCTTC. Encoded protein: CASSLDRAYNEQFF.

The rearrangement joins TRBV11-3 to TRBJ2-3, with TRBD2 matching over 7 bases. With V trimmed by 1 base and J by 4 bases, 5 bases remained unmatched. The germline V gene has CDR1 SGHNT and CDR2 YENEEA. The CDR3 sequence is 15 residues long. The DNA of the CDR3 is TGTGCCAGCAGCTTAGGCGGGAGACTCTCAGATACGCAGTATTTT. It encodes CASSLGGRLSDTQYF.

The gene calls are TRBV7-2 and TRBJ2-5, with D perhaps matching TRBD2 (6 bases). Germline V gene data show CDR1 as SGHTA and CDR2 as FQGNSA. This CDR3 is built from 15 residues. The V end was cut by 1 base, the J end by 4 bases, with 13 bases between. CDR3: CASSLGWGDGETQYF. Here the CDR3 DNA reads TGTGCCAGCAGCTTAGGGTGGGGGGATGGAGAGACCCAGTACTTC.

Concerning this clone itself: Other DNA sequences from this sample encode an identical CDR3 as well. This chain links TRBV7-9 with TRBJ1-2, with no clear D. Deletions cut 2 bases from V and 2 bases from J, with 9 bases between. Germline CDR1 reads SEHNR; CDR2 reads FQNEAQ (reference sequence). CDR3 size: 14 residues. CDR3 loop: CASSLRGANYGYTF. The DNA of the CDR3 is TGTGCCAGCAGCTTACGGGGAGCGAACTATGGCTACACCTTC.

The chain has TRBV11-2 and TRBJ2-7; 9 positions match TRBD2. This CDR3 is built from 16 residues. Trimming cost V 1 base and J 4 bases; bases outside gene matches: 8. Germline V lookup: CDR1 SGHAT, CDR2 FQNNGV. The CDR3 is CASSLASSGRLYEQYV. The CDR3 coding sequence is TGTGCCAGCAGCTTAGCCTCCAGCGGGAGGCTATACGAGCAGTACGTC.

This clone appeared a few times. This sequence joins TRBV7-2 and TRBJ2-1; TRBD2 matches 7 bases. This CDR3 has 13 residues. Unmatched junction bases numbered 1, after V lost 0 bases and J lost 8 bases. CDR1 and CDR2 from the germline V gene are SGHTA and FQGNSA. The CDR3, as DNA: TGTGCCAGCAGCTTAGCGGGAGGGGATGAGCAGTTCTTC. Translation: CASSLAGGDEQFF.

The chain employs TRBV11-2 and TRBJ2-2; 7 bases line up with TRBD2. This CDR3 is built from 17 residues. J gave up 6 bases and V 7 bases, and 17 bases lay outside the gene matches. The germline gives CDR1 SGHAT, CDR2 FQNNGV. The CDR3, as DNA: TGTGCCAGCAACTCGGAGCTAGCGGTTTGGGGTCCCGGGGAGCTGTTTTTT. Translating it yields CASNSELAVWGPGELFF.

V gene TRBV3-1 (or the pseudogene TRBV3-2) combines with J gene TRBJ2-1; 7 nucleotides align to TRBD1. Germline CDR1 LGHDT, CDR2 YNNKEL (reference sequence). V trimming: 11 bases; J trimming: 4 bases; junction bases outside the gene matches: 14. The CDR3 is 15 amino acids. The CDR3 sequence is CACEEGAGNYNEQFF. The CDR3 DNA reads TGTGCCTGCGAAGAGGGGGCTGGCAATTACAATGAGCAGTTCTTC.